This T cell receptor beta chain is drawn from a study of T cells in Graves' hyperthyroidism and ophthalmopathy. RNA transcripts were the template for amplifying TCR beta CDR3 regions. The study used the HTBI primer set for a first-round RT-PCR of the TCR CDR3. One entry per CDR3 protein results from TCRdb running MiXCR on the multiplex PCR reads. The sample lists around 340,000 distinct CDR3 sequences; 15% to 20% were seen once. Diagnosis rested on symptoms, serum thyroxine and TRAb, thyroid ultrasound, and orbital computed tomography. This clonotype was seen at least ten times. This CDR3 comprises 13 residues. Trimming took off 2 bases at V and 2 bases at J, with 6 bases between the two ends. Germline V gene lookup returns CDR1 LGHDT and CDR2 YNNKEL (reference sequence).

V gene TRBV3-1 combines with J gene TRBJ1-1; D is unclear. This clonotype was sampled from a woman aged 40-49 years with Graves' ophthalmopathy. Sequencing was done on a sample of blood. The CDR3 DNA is TGTGCCAGCAGCCAACGTATCAACACTGAAGCTTTCTTT. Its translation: CASSQRINTEAFF.